This T cell receptor beta chain appears in the sequencing data of a study of control samples from healthy donors and cancer patients. Libraries were prepared by immunoSEQ multiplex PCR; TCRdb keeps only in-frame clonotypes and omits some of them. The repertoire holds 100,000 to 150,000 clones, with around 87% as singletons. CDR3 length: 13 residues. The ends were cut back, 2 bases at V and 0 bases at J, with 4 bases in the middle. The V gene's germline CDR1 is SEHNR and CDR2 FQNEAQ (reference sequence). Sequenced input: blood. This rearrangement joins TRBV7-9 to TRBJ1-1, with D hard to call. The sequence was obtained from a man aged 55 to 70 in good health. Here the CDR3 reads CASSLFMNTEAFF. CDR3 DNA sequence: TGTGCCAGCAGCTTATTCATGAACACTGAAGCTTTCTTT.